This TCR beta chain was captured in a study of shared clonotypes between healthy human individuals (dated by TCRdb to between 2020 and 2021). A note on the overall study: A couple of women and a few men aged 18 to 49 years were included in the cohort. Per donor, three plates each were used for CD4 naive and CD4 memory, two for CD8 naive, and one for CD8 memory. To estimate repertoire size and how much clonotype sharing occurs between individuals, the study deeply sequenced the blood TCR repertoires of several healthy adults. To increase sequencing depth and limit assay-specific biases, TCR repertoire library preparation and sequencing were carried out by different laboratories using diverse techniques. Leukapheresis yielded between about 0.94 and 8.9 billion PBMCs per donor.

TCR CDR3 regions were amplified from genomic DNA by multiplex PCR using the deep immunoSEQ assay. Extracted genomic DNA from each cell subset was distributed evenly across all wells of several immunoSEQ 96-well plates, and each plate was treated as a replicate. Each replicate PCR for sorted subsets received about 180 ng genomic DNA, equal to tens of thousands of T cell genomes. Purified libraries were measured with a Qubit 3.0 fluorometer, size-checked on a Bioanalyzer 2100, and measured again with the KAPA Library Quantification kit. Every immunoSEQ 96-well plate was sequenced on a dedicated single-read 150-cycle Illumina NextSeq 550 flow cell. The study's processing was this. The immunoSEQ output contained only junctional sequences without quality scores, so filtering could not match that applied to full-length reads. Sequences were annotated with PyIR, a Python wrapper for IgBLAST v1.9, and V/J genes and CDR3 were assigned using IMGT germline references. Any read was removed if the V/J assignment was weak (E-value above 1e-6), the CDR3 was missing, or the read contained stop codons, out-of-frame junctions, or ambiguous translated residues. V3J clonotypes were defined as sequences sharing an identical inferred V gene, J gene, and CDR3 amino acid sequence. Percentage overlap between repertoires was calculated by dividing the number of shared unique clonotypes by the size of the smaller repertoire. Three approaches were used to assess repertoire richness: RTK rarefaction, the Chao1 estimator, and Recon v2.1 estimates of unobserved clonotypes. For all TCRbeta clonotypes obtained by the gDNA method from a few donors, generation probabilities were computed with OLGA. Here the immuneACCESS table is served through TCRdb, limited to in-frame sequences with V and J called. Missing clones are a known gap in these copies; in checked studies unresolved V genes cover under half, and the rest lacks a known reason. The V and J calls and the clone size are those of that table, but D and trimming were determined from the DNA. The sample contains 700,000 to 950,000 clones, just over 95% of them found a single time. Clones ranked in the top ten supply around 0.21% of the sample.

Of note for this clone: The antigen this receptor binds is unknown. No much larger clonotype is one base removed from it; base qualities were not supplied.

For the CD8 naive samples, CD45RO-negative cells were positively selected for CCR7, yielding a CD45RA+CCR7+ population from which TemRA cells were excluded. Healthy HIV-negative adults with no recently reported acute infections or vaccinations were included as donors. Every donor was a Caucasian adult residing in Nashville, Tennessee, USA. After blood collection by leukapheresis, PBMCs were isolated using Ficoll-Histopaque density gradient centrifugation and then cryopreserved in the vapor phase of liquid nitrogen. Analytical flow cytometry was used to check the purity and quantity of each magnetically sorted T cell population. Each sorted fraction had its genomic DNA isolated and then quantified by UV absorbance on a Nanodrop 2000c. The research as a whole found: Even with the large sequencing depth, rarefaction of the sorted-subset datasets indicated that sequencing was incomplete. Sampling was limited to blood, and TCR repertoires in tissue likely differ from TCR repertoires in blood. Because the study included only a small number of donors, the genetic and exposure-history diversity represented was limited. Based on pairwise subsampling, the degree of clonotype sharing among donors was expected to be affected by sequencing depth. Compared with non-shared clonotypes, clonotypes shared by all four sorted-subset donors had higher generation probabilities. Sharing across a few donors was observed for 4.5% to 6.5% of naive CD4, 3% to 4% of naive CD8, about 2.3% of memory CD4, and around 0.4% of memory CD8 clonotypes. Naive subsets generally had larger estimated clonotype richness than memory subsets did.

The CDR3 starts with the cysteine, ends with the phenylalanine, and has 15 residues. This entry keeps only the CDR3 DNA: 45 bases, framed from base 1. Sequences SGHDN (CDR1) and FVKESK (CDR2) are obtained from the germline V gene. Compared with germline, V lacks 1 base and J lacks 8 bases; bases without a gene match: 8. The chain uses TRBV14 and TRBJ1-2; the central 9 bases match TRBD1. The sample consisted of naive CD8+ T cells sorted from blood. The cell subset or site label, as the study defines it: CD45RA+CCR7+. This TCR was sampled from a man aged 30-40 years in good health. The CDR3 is CASSQGTGASGGYTF. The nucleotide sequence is TGTGCCAGCAGCCAAGGGACAGGGGCATCAGGAGGCTACACCTTC.